This TCR beta chain was sequenced in a study of beta chain features in type 1 diabetes (dated by TCRdb to between 2018 and 2020). For the study in its entirety: No differences in mean age, gender distribution, total cell number or subset yield were found between patients and healthy donors. Regulatory and stem cell-like memory subsets were isolated from only 8 patients and 8 healthy donors, whereas naive and central memory subsets came from all 28 donors. Across all samples, 107,917,701 sorted cells were examined, and cell number per subset correlated strongly with RNA yield. The study compared TCRB repertoires of sorted circulating CD4+ T cell subsets between recently diagnosed type 1 diabetes patients and matched healthy donors. General findings and caveats noted by the study authors: In all four CD4+ subsets, TCRB CDR3 length was moderately but significantly shorter in type 1 diabetes patients. Because cDNA rather than genomic DNA was sequenced, highly expressing activated cells could have been over-represented, although no difference in activation and CD3 levels was found between groups. The naive, central memory and regulatory TCRB repertoires appeared to resemble one another more closely among patients than among healthy donors. PCR might favor shorter templates, but patient and control samples were amplified and corrected together, so any skew would affect both groups equally. At VDJ recombination sites, patients with type 1 diabetes made fewer insertions and deleted more nucleotides, a pattern implying thymic rearrangement abnormalities. HLA sub-analyses involved small numbers of individuals, so any influence of HLA type on TCRB rearrangement remained unresolved.

Each donor gave one peripheral blood draw, averaging roughly 100 mL, which was collected into heparinised tubes. A BD FACSAria II and a panel including CD45RO, CCR7, CD25, CD127, CD95 and CD27 were used to sort naive, central memory, regulatory and stem cell-like memory CD4+ T cells. Purity was above 98% for every sorted population. Right away, PBMCs were isolated by Lymphoprep density gradient centrifugation and were stained directly, with no culture step. So that batch effects would be minimized, each experiment stained and sorted samples in pairs, pairing one healthy donor with one patient. Regarding this clone: The antigen it recognizes is unknown. Per-nucleotide qualities are absent, and no much larger clonotype sits a single base away.

The entire amount of isolated RNA was reverse transcribed using the High Capacity cDNA Reverse Transcription Kit, so the sequenced TCRB transcripts were expressed ones. Deep immunoSEQ sequencing was applied to naive, central memory and regulatory T cell samples, giving an average of approximately 3.8 million total reads per sample. Sorted cells were lysed in RLT buffer, and RNA was extracted using DNase-treated RNeasy Micro or Mini kits according to cell number. Each cell subset was processed on its own to prevent cross-contamination, while patient and healthy donor samples were processed together. Using the immunoSEQ multiplex PCR, TCRB sequences were amplified from cDNA into 87-bp fragments spanning the CDR3 region. Sequencing of the amplicons was performed on the Illumina HiSeq platform. The paper's data handling went like this. Synthetic template baselines were used to correct PCR bias computationally, reads within Hamming distance 2 were collapsed, and singletons that could not be merged were discarded. Reads were aligned against IMGT so that V, D and J genes, CDR3 length and insertions or deletions at six rearrangement sites could be assigned. Within each subset, clonotype counts were normalized to sorted cell number, after which true diversity and Gini coefficients were computed with the tcR R package. The overlap coefficient, calculated on TCRB nucleotide sequences, was used to quantify repertoire sharing. Out-of-frame TCRB sequences from naive cells were analyzed to stand in for the pre-selection repertoire. TCRdb took this table from immuneACCESS and kept in-frame rearrangements with V and J called. Such tables lack part of the clones; where checked against another copy, unresolved V genes explain under half of the gap, and the rest is unexplained. The V and J calls and clone size are taken from that table; D and trimming were inferred from the DNA. Across this sample there are 900,000 or so clones, with roughly a sixth seen only once. About 0.025% of the sample rests with the top ten.

The sequencing input was naive CD4+ T cells from blood. In the paper's terms, the cell subset or site label means: true naive CD4+ T cells. This clonotype was sampled from a woman aged 18-35 years in good health.

Here is the DNA: TGTGCCAGCAGCTTAGAATCTCCCTTATCCACAGATACGCAGTATTTT. Its coded protein is CASSLESPLSTDTQYF. This chain joins TRBV7-6 to TRBJ2-3; confidence is insufficient to name the D gene. The CDR1 and CDR2 encoded by the germline V gene are SGHVS and FNYEAQ. Measured from the cysteine to the phenylalanine, the CDR3 is 16 residues long. CDR3 DNA only is kept here, 48 bases in frame from base 1. The junction shows trimming of 1 base on V and 2 bases on J, plus 13 bases between the germline ends.